Listed below are T cell receptor beta chains from one sample, sequenced in a study of T cell changes during pregnancy in multiple sclerosis. The data were produced by immunoSEQ multiplex PCR, yet TCRdb's version contains in-frame clones alone and is incomplete. The sample lists around 56,000 clones, around 94% seen once, with under 3% in the top ten. The sequencing here drew on CD8+ T cells from peripheral blood mononuclear cells, taken after pregnancy. The origin of the receptors is a female donor with multiple sclerosis, enrolled in a pregnancy study. Each CDR3 is given with its conserved first and last residue. D genes are given only for firm matches. The listing skips clone size in some rows; elsewhere it reads once, few, many or a size class.

j_gene,d_gene,v_gene,abundance,CDR3aa,CDR3nt
TRBJ1-2,.,TRBV4-1,.,CASSQEDSGYGYTF,TGCGCCAGCAGCCAAGAGGACAGTGGATATGGCTACACCTTC
TRBJ2-2,.,TRBV29-1,.,CSVEEGGKDTGELFF,TGCAGCGTTGAGGAGGGGGGGAAAGACACCGGGGAGCTGTTTTTT
TRBJ2-1,TRBD2,TRBV30,.,CAWSPLGLAGSNEQFF,TGTGCCTGGAGTCCACTCGGACTAGCGGGAAGTAATGAGCAGTTCTTC
TRBJ2-5,.,TRBV4-1,.,CASSQERVGGAETQYF,TGCGCCAGCAGCCAAGAGAGGGTGGGGGGGGCTGAGACCCAGTACTTC
TRBJ1-5,.,TRBV9,.,CASSHTPDSNQPQHF,TGTGCCAGCAGCCATACCCCGGACAGTAATCAGCCCCAGCATTTT
TRBJ1-4,TRBD1,TRBV6-5,medium-sized,CASSSGTGYEKLFF,TGTGCCAGCAGTTCCGGGACAGGGTATGAAAAACTGTTTTTT
TRBJ1-1,.,TRBV13,.,CASSYQQGRTEAFF,TGTGCCAGCAGCTACCAACAGGGACGCACTGAAGCTTTCTTT
TRBJ2-1,.,TRBV7-9,.,CASSFASSYNEQFF,TGTGCCAGCAGCTTCGCGAGCTCCTACAATGAGCAGTTCTTC
TRBJ2-1,TRBD1,TRBV27,.,CASSSTGFNEQFF,TGTGCCAGTAGCTCGACAGGGTTCAATGAGCAGTTCTTC
TRBJ2-7,TRBD2,TRBV5-1,.,CASRSSGRPYYEQYF,TGCGCCAGCAGGTCTAGCGGGAGGCCCTATTACGAGCAGTACTTC
TRBJ2-2,.,TRBV19,.,CASSLTGHTGELFF,TGTGCCAGTAGTCTCACAGGTCACACCGGGGAGCTGTTTTTT
TRBJ2-1,TRBD1,TRBV27,.,CASRGTAYNEQFF,TGTGCCAGCAGGGGGACAGCCTACAATGAGCAGTTCTTC
TRBJ2-1,.,TRBV19,once,CASSIALEYNEQFF,TGTGCCAGTAGTATAGCACTAGAATACAATGAGCAGTTCTTC
TRBJ2-7,.,TRBV4-1,.,CASSLPGAYEQYF,TGCGCCAGCAGCCTCCCAGGGGCCTACGAGCAGTACTTC
TRBJ2-3,TRBD2,TRBV7-8,.,CASSLVLAGDWVEGTDTQYF,TGTGCCAGCAGCTTAGTCCTAGCGGGAGATTGGGTAGAGGGCACAGATACGCAGTATTTT